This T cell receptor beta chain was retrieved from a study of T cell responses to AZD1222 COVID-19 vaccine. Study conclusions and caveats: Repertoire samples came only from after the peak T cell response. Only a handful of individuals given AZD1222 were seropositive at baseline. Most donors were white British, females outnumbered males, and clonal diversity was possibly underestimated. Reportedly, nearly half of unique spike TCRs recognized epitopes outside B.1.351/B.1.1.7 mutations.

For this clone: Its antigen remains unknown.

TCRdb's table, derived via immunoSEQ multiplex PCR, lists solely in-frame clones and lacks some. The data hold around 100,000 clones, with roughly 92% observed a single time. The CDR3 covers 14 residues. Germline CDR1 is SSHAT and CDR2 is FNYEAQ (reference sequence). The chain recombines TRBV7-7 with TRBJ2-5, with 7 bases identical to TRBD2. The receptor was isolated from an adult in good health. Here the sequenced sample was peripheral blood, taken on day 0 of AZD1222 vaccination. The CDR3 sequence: CAARGPSGQETQYF. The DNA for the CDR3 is TGTGCGGCACGAGGTCCTAGCGGCCAAGAGACCCAGTACTTC.